The 21 T cell receptor beta chains reported below all come from one sample, sequenced in a study of neurological immune-mediated disorders. Each CDR3 protein gets one entry after TCRdb re-called the 5' RACE reads with MiXCR. In the table there are around 83,000 distinct CDR3 sequences, approximately 14% of which are singletons. Sequenced sample: PBMCs. The receptors derive from a woman between 45 and 60 years old in good health.

There are a few counts of this clonotype. The V gene is TRBV7-3, the J gene TRBJ1-1; D is unresolved. CDR1 is SGHTA and CDR2 is FQGTGA in the germline V gene. Trimming removed 5 bases from V and 7 bases from J, with 14 bases in between. CDR3 length: 13 amino acids. The CDR3 DNA reads as TGTGCCAGCAGCGAACTTGACGGCCTTGAAGCTTTCTTT. As protein: CASSELDGLEAFF.

This clonotype was seen at least ten times. This chain connects TRBV28 to TRBJ2-3; 10 bases align to TRBD2. V shed 4 bases, J shed 0 bases, and the junction held 10 bases outside the gene matches. The germline V gene has CDR1 MDHEN and CDR2 SYDVKM. The CDR3 has 18 residues. The CDR3 protein is CASSSSGRAPWSTDTQYF. The CDR3 nucleotides read TGTGCCAGCAGTTCAAGCGGGAGGGCCCCTTGGAGCACAGATACGCAGTATTTT.

Ten or more counts support this clonotype. The chain uses TRBV5-5 and TRBJ1-1; D uncertain. This CDR3 comprises 14 residues. Germline CDR1 and CDR2: SGHKS and YYEKEE (reference sequence). V lost 5 bases to trimming and J lost 0 bases, with 11 bases between them. CDR3 amino acids: CASRVEALNTEAFF. The DNA of the CDR3 is TGTGCCAGCAGGGTGGAGGCATTGAACACTGAAGCTTTCTTT.

The gene calls are TRBV10-3 and TRBJ1-1; tentative D call: TRBD1 (6 bases). This CDR3 region has 13 residues. Looked up from germline, CDR1 is ENHRY and CDR2 is SYGVKD. V was cut by 7 bases and J by 1 base, with 10 bases left in between. This chain's CDR3 is CAIMGGPNTEAFF. The CDR3 DNA sequence: TGTGCCATCATGGGGGGCCCGAACACTGAAGCTTTCTTT.

This clonotype was counted at least ten times. The chain couples TRBV12-3 or TRBV12-4 to TRBJ2-7; D possibly corresponds to TRBD1 (5 bases). There are 15 residues in the CDR3. V was trimmed by 4 bases and J by 0 bases, leaving 13 bases between them. This CDR3 is CASSSSSTASYEQYF. The CDR3 coding sequence is TGTGCCAGCAGTTCCTCCTCGACAGCCTCCTACGAGCAGTACTTC.

This clonotype was recorded many times. The gene calls are TRBV5-1 and TRBJ2-1, with D possibly called TRBD1 or TRBD2 (5 bases each). The length of the CDR3 is 16 residues. Germline lookup yields CDR1 SGHRS and CDR2 YFSETQ. Trimming took off 0 bases at V and 8 bases at J, with 18 bases between the two ends. The CDR3 loop is CASSLGGAVVVDEQFF. CDR3 nucleotides: TGCGCCAGCAGCTTGGGAGGGGCTGTAGTGGTCGATGAGCAGTTCTTC.

The rearrangement joins TRBV27 to TRBJ1-2; D unresolved. Germline V gives CDR1 MNHEY, CDR2 SMNVEV (reference sequence). This CDR3 has 14 amino acids. Trimming removed 5 bases from V and 3 bases from J, with 13 bases in between. The CDR3 sequence is CASSTSTPDYGYTF. The CDR3 bases are TGTGCCAGCAGTACTTCCACACCGGACTATGGCTACACCTTC.

This clonotype was counted a single time. The rearrangement uses TRBV18 and TRBJ1-1; TRBD1 might be the D (6 bases). V was cut by 3 bases and J by 1 base, with 9 bases left in between. Looked up from germline, CDR1 is KGHSH and CDR2 is LQKENI. There are 14 residues in the CDR3. This CDR3 is CASSPDRTNTEAFF. For the CDR3, the DNA is TGTGCCAGCTCACCGGACAGAACGAACACTGAAGCTTTCTTT.

This clonotype has ten or more counts. The J gene is TRBJ2-7, the V gene TRBV3-1; D is possibly TRBD1 (6 bases). The V end lost 1 base, the J end lost 2 bases, and 12 bases lay between the germline ends. CDR3 length equals 15 residues. Per germline, CDR1 LGHDT and CDR2 YNNKEL (reference sequence). CDR3 nucleotides: TGTGCCAGCAGCCAAGCGGGCACAGGGCCCTACGAGCAGTACTTC. Protein sequence: CASSQAGTGPYEQYF.

The V gene is TRBV5-1, the J gene TRBJ2-1; TRBD2 might be the D (6 bases). The ends were cut back, 3 bases at V and 9 bases at J, with 19 bases in the middle. The CDR3 sequence is 15 residues long. CDR1 and CDR2 from the germline V gene are SGHRS and YFSETQ. The CDR3 sequence: CASSSTIGSIVEQFF. CDR3 in DNA: TGCGCCAGCAGCTCCACAATCGGGAGCATAGTTGAGCAGTTCTTC.

In its sample, this clonotype was seen many times. V usage is TRBV5-5 and J usage is TRBJ1-1; D remains ambiguous. V lost 6 bases and J 0 bases, leaving 18 bases between the germline ends. Germline CDR1 SGHKS, CDR2 YYEKEE (reference sequence). The CDR3 extends over 16 amino acids. The CDR3 nucleotides are TGTGCCAGCATGCGGACCCAGAACTTCATGAACACTGAAGCTTTCTTT. Its protein product is CASMRTQNFMNTEAFF.

This clonotype was recorded at least ten times. The chain carries TRBV20-1 and TRBJ2-6; no reliable D call. V was cut by 1 base and J by 2 bases, with 9 bases left in between. The CDR3 length is 15 residues. Per germline, CDR1 DFQATT and CDR2 SNEGSKA (reference sequence). The CDR3 protein is CSARAEIPGANVLTF. The CDR3 nucleotides are TGCAGTGCTAGAGCCGAAATTCCTGGGGCCAACGTCCTGACTTTC.

This clonotype showed up many times. The junction differs from germline at one of its ends, possibly a read error. The chain recombines TRBV29-1 with TRBJ2-7; TRBD1 aligns across 7 bases. In germline, CDR1 is SQVTM, CDR2 ANQGSEA. The CDR3 contains 14 residues. The chain's CDR3 is CSVEETGTFYEQYF. CDR3 coding DNA: TGCAGCGTAGAAGAGACAGGGACGTTCTACGAGCAGTACTTC.

At least ten counts were recorded for this clonotype. J is TRBJ2-1 and V is TRBV10-3, with 7 bases aligning to TRBD2. Germline trimming cut 1 base from V and 4 bases from J; bases unmatched to any gene: 4. The CDR3 is 15 amino acids. The germline CDR1 and CDR2 sequences are ENHRY and SYGVKD. This CDR3 reads CAISEFAGVYNEQFF. The CDR3 DNA is TGTGCCATCAGTGAGTTTGCGGGAGTATACAATGAGCAGTTCTTC.

This clonotype was seen repeatedly, ten times or more. The V and J genes are TRBV7-8 and TRBJ1-3; TRBD1 matches 7 bases. After removal of 5 bases from V and 6 bases from J, the junction contained 4 bases not matched to a gene. There are 13 residues in the CDR3. CDR1 and CDR2 (germline): SGHVS, FQNEAQ. CDR3 sequence: CASSEGQLNTIYF. The CDR3 region has the DNA TGTGCCAGCAGCGAGGGACAGCTAAACACCATATATTTT.

This clonotype came up many times. This chain connects TRBV4-1 to TRBJ1-5, with D possibly TRBD1 on 5 matching bases. The V and J ends lost 3 bases and 8 bases respectively, with 11 bases between them. This CDR3 has 13 amino acids. Germline CDR1 reads MGHRA; CDR2 reads YSYEKL. CDR3 DNA: TGCGCCAGCAGCCAGTGGAGGGGCGAGCCCCAGCATTTT. It specifies CASSQWRGEPQHF.

This clonotype was seen repeatedly, ten times or more. The chain combines TRBV20-1 with TRBJ1-3; D may be TRBD1 (6 bases). V lost 4 bases to trimming and J lost 2 bases, with 12 bases between them. The CDR3 extends over 14 amino acids. CDR1 is DFQATT, CDR2 SNEGSKA, per germline (reference sequence). The CDR3 loop reads CSAIKQGTGNTIYF. As DNA, the CDR3 is TGCAGTGCTATCAAACAGGGAACTGGAAACACCATATATTTT.

There are many counts of this clonotype. The chain has TRBV20-1 and TRBJ2-7; D is uncertain. The V gene lost 0 bases and the J gene lost 1 base, with 7 bases spanning the gap. Germline V gene data show CDR1 as DFQATT and CDR2 as SNEGSKA (reference sequence). The CDR3 is 13 residues long. The CDR3 nucleotides are TGCAGTGCTAGAGAACAGAGTTCCTACGAGCAGTACTTC. Translating gives CSAREQSSYEQYF.

The table lists this clonotype with many counts. This chain links TRBV5-1 with TRBJ2-7; 7 positions match TRBD2. CDR3 length: 14 amino acids. The V gene end was trimmed by 2 bases and the J gene end by 7 bases; junction bases not matched to a gene: 9. The germline gives CDR1 SGHRS, CDR2 YFSETQ. Here the CDR3 reads CASSLGLVEREQYF. CDR3 bases: TGCGCCAGCAGCTTAGGACTAGTGGAAAGGGAGCAGTACTTC.

This clonotype was seen ten or more times. CDR3 in amino acids: CASSRDRGIGYEQYF. CDR3 in DNA: TGTGCCAGCAGCAGAGACAGGGGTATTGGCTACGAGCAGTACTTC. The chain couples TRBV12-3 or TRBV12-4 to TRBJ2-7; 8 bases line up with TRBD1. The V and J ends lost 6 bases and 3 bases, in that order; junction bases with no gene match: 10. CDR3 length: 15 amino acids.

This clonotype showed up many times. V and J are TRBV5-1 and TRBJ2-2; the D call may be TRBD1 or TRBD2 (5 bases each). With 6 bases removed from V and 5 bases from J, the gap between germline ends came to 17 bases. The CDR3 has 15 amino acids. The germline CDR1 and CDR2 sequences are SGHRS and YFSETQ. CDR3 sequence reads: CASTTGPSGTGELFF. Here the CDR3 DNA reads TGCGCCAGCACAACGGGGCCCTCTGGTACCGGGGAGCTGTTTTTT.